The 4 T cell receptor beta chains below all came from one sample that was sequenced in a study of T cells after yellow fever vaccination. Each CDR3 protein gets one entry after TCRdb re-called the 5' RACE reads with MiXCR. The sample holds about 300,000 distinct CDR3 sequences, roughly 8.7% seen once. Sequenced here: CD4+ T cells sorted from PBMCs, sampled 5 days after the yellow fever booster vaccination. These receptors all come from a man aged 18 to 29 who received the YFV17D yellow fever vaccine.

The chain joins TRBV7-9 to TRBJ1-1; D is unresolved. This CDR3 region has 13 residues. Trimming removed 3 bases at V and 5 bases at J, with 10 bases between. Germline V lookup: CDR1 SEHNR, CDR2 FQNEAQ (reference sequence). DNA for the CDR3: TGTGCCAGCAGCTTTAGTTTGAGGACTGAAGCTTTCTTT. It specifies CASSFSLRTEAFF. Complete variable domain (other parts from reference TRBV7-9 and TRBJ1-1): DTGVSQNPRHKITKRGQNVTFRCDPISEHNRLYWYRQTLGQGPEFLTYFQNEAQLEKSRLLSDRFSAERPKGSFSTLEIQRTEQGDSAMYLCASSFSLRTEAFFGQGTRLTVV.

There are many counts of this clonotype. The CDR3 region is CASSLRQAPGELFF. The CDR3 nucleotides read TGTGCCAGCAGCCTTCGACAGGCGCCCGGGGAGCTGTTTTTT. The rearrangement joins TRBV7-2 to TRBJ2-2, with D maybe TRBD1 (6 bases). The V gene's germline CDR1 is SGHTA and CDR2 FQGNSA. The CDR3 totals 14 residues. The V gene lost 5 bases and the J gene lost 6 bases, with 13 bases spanning the gap.

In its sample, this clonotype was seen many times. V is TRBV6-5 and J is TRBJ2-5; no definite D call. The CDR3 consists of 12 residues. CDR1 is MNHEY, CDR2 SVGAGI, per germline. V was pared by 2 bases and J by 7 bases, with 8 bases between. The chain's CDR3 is CASSYRAGTQYF. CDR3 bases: TGTGCCAGCAGTTACCGCGCAGGGACCCAGTACTTC.

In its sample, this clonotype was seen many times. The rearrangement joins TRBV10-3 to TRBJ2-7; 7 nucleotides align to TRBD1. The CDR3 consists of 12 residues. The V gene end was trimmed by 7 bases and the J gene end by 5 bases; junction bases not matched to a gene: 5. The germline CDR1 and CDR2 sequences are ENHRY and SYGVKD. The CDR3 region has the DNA TGTGCCATCACCCAGAGGGGGCACGAGCAGTACTTC. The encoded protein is CAITQRGHEQYF.